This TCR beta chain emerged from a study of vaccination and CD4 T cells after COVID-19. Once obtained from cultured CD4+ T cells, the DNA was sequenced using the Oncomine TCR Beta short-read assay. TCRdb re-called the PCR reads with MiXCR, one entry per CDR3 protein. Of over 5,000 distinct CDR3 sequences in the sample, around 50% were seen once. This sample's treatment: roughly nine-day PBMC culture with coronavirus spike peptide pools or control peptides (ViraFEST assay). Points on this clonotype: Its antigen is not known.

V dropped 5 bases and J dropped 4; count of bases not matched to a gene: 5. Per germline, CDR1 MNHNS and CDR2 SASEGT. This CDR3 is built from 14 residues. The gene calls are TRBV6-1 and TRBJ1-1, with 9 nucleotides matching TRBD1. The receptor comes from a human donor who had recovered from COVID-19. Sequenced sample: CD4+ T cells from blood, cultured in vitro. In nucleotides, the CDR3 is TGTGCCAGCAGTACTGGACAGGGGTCCACTGAAGCTTTCTTT. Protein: CASSTGQGSTEAFF.